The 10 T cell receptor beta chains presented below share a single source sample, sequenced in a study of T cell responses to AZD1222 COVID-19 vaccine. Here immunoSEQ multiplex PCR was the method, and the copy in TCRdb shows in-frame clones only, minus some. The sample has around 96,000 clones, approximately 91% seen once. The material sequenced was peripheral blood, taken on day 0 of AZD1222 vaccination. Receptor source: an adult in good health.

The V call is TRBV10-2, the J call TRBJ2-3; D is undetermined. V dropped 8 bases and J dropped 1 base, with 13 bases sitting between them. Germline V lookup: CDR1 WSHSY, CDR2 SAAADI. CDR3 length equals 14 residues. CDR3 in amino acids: CASGPSWGTDTQYF. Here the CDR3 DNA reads TGCGCCAGCGGCCCCAGTTGGGGCACAGATACGCAGTATTTT.

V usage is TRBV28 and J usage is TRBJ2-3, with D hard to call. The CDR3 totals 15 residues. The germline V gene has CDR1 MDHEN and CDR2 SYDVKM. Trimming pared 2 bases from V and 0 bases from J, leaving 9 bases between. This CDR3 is CASSLRTGSTDTQYF. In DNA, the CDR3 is TGTGCCAGCAGTTTAAGGACGGGTAGCACAGATACGCAGTATTTT.

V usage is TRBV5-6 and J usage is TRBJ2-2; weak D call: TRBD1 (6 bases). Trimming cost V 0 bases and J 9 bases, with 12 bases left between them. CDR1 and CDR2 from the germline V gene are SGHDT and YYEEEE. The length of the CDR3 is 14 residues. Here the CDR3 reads CASSLGQVHRELFF. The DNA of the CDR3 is TGTGCCAGCAGCTTGGGACAGGTACACCGGGAGCTGTTTTTT.

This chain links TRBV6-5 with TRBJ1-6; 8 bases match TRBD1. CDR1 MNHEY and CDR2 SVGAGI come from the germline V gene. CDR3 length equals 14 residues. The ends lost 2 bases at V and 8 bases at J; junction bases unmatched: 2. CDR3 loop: CASSYDRGHSPLHF. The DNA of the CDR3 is TGTGCCAGCAGTTACGACAGGGGTCATTCACCCCTCCACTTT.

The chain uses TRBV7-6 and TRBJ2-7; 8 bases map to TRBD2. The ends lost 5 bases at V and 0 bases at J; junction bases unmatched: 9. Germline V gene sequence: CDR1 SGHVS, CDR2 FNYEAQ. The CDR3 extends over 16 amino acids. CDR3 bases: TGTGCCAGCAGCGCCCGGACCGGGACTAGCTCCTACGAGCAGTACTTC. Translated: CASSARTGTSSYEQYF.

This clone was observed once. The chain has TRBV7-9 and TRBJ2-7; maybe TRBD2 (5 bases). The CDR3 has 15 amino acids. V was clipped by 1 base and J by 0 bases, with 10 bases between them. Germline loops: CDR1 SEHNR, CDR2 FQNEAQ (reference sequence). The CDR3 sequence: CASSLGQRSSYEQYF. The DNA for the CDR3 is TGTGCCAGCAGCTTAGGGCAGCGGAGCTCCTACGAGCAGTACTTC.

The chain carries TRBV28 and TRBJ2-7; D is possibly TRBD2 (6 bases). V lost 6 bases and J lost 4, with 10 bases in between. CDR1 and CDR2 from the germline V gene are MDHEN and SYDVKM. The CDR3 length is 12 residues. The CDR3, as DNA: TGTGCCAGCAGCCTGGGGGGATACGAGCAGTACTTC. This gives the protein CASSLGGYEQYF.

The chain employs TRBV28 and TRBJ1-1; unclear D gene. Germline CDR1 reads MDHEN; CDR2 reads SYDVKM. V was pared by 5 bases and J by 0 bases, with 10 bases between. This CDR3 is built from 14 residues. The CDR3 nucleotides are TGTGCCAGCAGTCTCCCTCCGTTGAACACTGAAGCTTTCTTT. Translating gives CASSLPPLNTEAFF.

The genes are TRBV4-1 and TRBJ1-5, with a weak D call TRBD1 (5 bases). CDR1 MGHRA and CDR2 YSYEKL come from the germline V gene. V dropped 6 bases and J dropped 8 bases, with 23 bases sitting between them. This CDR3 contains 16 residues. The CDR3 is CASRPSIGTGGEPQHF. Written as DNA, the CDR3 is TGCGCCAGCAGGCCCTCAATTGGGACCGGCGGGGAGCCCCAGCATTTT.

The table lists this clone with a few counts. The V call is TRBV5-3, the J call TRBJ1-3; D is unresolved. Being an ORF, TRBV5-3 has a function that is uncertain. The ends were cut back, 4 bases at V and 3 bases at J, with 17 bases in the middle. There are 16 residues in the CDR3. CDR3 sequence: CARSPFGRKLGNTIYF. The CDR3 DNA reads TGTGCCAGAAGCCCCTTCGGCAGAAAACTTGGAAACACCATATATTTT.